The TCR beta chain described here comes from a study of OX40 agonist ivuxolimab in advanced cancers. Background on the study: Three individuals attained partial responses, comprising one hepatocellular carcinoma case and two cutaneous melanoma cases.

Patients with a history of autoimmune disease or on systemic immunosuppression were excluded. Here immunoSEQ multiplex PCR was the method, and the copy in TCRdb shows in-frame clones only, minus some. The repertoire holds 86,000 or so clones, with around 94% as singletons. The germline gives CDR1 SGHTA, CDR2 FQGNSA. V dropped 2 bases and J dropped 4 bases, with 6 bases sitting between them. CDR3 length equals 13 residues. The sample was CD4+ or CD8+ T cells sorted from blood, taken in a trial of the OX40 agonist ivuxolimab. The rearrangement uses TRBV7-2 and TRBJ2-1; D is ambiguous. This receptor was taken from an adult with an advanced solid tumor such as melanoma, head and neck, liver or kidney cancer. The DNA for the CDR3 is TGTGCCAGCAGCTTATTGCGGTACAATGAGCAGTTCTTC. This encodes CASSLLRYNEQFF.